A selection of T cell receptor beta chains follows, all from one sample in a study of patients and donors after allogeneic stem cell transplantation. TCRdb analysed the RT-PCR reads with MiXCR anew, one entry per CDR3 protein. Of 15,000 to 25,000 distinct CDR3 sequences listed, roughly 4.5% were seen once; the top ten hold around 42%. Sample: blood, either unsorted or a sorted T cell fraction (not recorded which). The receptors stem from a human donor who was either an allogeneic HSCT recipient or a stem cell or donor lymphocyte infusion donor (not recorded which). It is not recorded whose cells these are; they may come from a transplant donor. Each CDR3 is given with its conserved first and last residue. The D gene is left open where the match is weak. Clone size is not always given. Where it is, it says once, few, many or a class for expanded clones.

j_call d_call clone_size v_call cdr3_length cdr3_aa cdr3_nt
TRBJ2-1 - many TRBV7-9 13 CASTAWGANEQFF TGTGCCAGCACCGCGTGGGGGGCCAATGAGCAGTTCTTC
TRBJ2-5 - many TRBV9 15 CASSGAPNAPETQYF TGTGCCAGCAGTGGAGCGCCGAACGCCCCAGAGACCCAGTACTTC
TRBJ1-1 - many TRBV10-3 11 CATYWNTEAFF TGTGCCACTTACTGGAACACTGAAGCTTTCTTT
TRBJ2-3 - many TRBV19 15 CASSIGVAGTDTQYF TGTGCCAGTAGTATCGGGGTAGCGGGCACAGATACGCAGTATTTT
TRBJ2-1 TRBD2 many TRBV9 16 CASSLLGTSGNNEQFF TGTGCCAGCAGCCTCCTCGGGACTAGCGGGAACAATGAGCAGTTCTTC
TRBJ1-2 - many TRBV7-9 14 CASSAGDSSGGYTF TGTGCCAGCAGTGCCGGGGATTCGTCGGGTGGCTACACCTTC
TRBJ1-1 - few TRBV20-1 12 CSANPGAREAFF TGCAGTGCTAACCCTGGGGCCCGTGAAGCTTTCTTT
TRBJ2-5 TRBD2 many TRBV4-2 15 CASSQGAGGQETQYF TGTGCCAGCAGCCAAGGGGCGGGGGGGCAAGAGACCCAGTACTTC
TRBJ2-3 - many TRBV20-1 13 CSATIPGTDTQYF TGCAGTGCTACAATCCCCGGGACAGATACGCAGTATTTT
TRBJ1-6 - many TRBV29-1 12 CSAQRGSEPLHF TGCAGCGCTCAACGGGGGTCAGAACCCCTCCACTTT
TRBJ2-3 - many TRBV4-2 16 CASSQAPQRDTDTQYF TGTGCCAGCAGCCAAGCCCCCCAGAGGGACACAGATACGCAGTATTTT
TRBJ2-7 TRBD2 few TRBV6-1 16 CASSSGTSVKTYEQYF TGTGCCAGCAGCTCCGGGACTAGCGTAAAAACCTACGAGCAGTACTTC
TRBJ2-3 - many TRBV4-2 13 CASTGYPPDTQYF TGTGCCAGCACCGGCTACCCCCCAGATACGCAGTATTTT
TRBJ2-7 TRBD1 few TRBV18 15 CASSARQGAVYEQYF TGTGCCAGCTCAGCCCGACAGGGGGCAGTATACGAGCAGTACTTC
TRBJ1-5 - many TRBV4-2 15 CASSLQMGANQPQHF TGTGCCAGCAGCCTACAAATGGGGGCCAATCAGCCCCAGCATTTT
TRBJ1-5 - many TRBV24-1 11 CATSGGEPQHF TGTGCCACCAGTGGAGGGGAGCCCCAGCATTTT
TRBJ2-1 - many TRBV7-9 15 CASSLATRVNNEQFF TGTGCCAGCAGCTTAGCGACCCGGGTTAACAATGAGCAGTTCTTC
TRBJ2-2 - few TRBV19 18 CASRPTGEGNWNTGELFF TGTGCCAGCCGACCTACAGGGGAGGGAAATTGGAACACCGGGGAGCTGTTTTTT
TRBJ2-1 - few TRBV20-1 11 CSASPGQQKFF TGCAGTGCTAGCCCCGGCCAGCAAAAGTTCTTC
TRBJ1-1 - - TRBV6-5 12 CASSGGRSGAFF TGTGCCAGCAGCGGGGGCAGGTCAGGAGCTTTCTTT
TRBJ1-1 - many TRBV19 13 CASTNRGSTEAFF TGTGCCAGTACCAATAGGGGGAGCACTGAAGCTTTCTTT
TRBJ1-1 - few TRBV24-1 11 CATSGEGMTFF TGTGCCACCAGTGGGGAGGGGATGACTTTCTTT
TRBJ1-1 - few TRBV28 14 CASSFGSMNTEAFF TGTGCCAGCAGTTTCGGCAGTATGAACACTGAAGCTTTCTTT
TRBJ2-2 - - TRBV6-5 12 CASTANTGELFF TGTGCCAGCACCGCGAACACCGGGGAGCTGTTTTTT